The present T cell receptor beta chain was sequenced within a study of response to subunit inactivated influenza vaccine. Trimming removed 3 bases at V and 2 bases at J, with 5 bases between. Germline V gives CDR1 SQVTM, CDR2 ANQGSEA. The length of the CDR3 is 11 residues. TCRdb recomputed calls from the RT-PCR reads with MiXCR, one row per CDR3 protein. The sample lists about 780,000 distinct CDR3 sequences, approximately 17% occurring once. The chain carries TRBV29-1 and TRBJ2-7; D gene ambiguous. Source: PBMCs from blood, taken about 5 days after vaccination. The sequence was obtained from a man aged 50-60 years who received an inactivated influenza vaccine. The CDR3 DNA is TGCAGCGTTGACACAGCCTACGAGCAGTACTTC. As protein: CSVDTAYEQYF.